This TCR beta chain was recorded in a study of early T cells in non-severe SARS-CoV-2 infection (dated by TCRdb to the early 2020s). Background on the whole study: TCR sequencing used bulk RNA from unsorted whole blood, so alpha and beta chains could not be paired. Results the study describes overall, beyond this receptor: VDJdb matching was skewed toward anti-spike CD8 responses and likely underestimated virus-specific expansions by missing private and CD4 specificities.

The library was obtained by 5' RACE. TCRdb lists the instrument as NextSeq 500. Unique molecular identifiers were attached to individual cDNA molecules in the TCR library protocol so that sequencing error and PCR bias could be corrected. Both TCR alpha and beta chains were sequenced, and tight co-correlation was observed between alpha and beta sequence abundances in each sample. For the original study's pipeline: Decombinator V4 was used to annotate TCR sequences for V gene, J gene and CDR3. Expanded TCRs were defined as changing significantly between any two time points under a Poisson model with p below 0.0001. TCR abundances were normalised to the total number of TCRs sequenced per sample and expressed as counts per million. MAIT TCRs were defined by TRAV1-2 paired with TRAJ12, TRAJ20 or TRAJ33, and iNKT TCRs by TRAV10 paired with TRAJ18. VDJdb, accessed 1 November 2021, was searched for CMV, EBV and SARS-CoV-2 annotated TCRs, excluding TCRs annotated for multiple antigens. The public reads were reprocessed in TCRdb via fastp at Q25 and MiXCR, keeping in-frame beta chains. For every CDR3 protein sequence, its rows merge into one entry that carries the most common genes and DNA. TCRdb assigned the V and J calls; the authors' analysis was not used. Within this sample are 85,000 to 100,000 distinct CDR3 sequences, with about 11% of them counted one time only. The top ten clones comprise around 5.4% of the sample.

In the germline V gene (reference sequence), CDR1 corresponds to MNHEY and CDR2 to SMNVEV. The CDR3 covers 14 residues, taking in both the cysteine and the phenylalanine. The kept DNA is CDR3 alone, 42 bases in frame from the first base. V is cut by 3 bases and J by 1 base, and the space between the germline ends is 9 bases. This was a case-control study nested in a cohort of healthcare workers in London, UK, who had nasopharyngeal swab PCR tests and blood samples taken every week. Healthcare workers were enrolled in the week of the UK lockdown, from 23 to 31 March 2020, and were followed every week for up to roughly 15 weeks. As for this clonotype: It lacks a known antigen. Per-base qualities were not stored, and no clone one base away is much larger.

Specimen: whole blood. The receptor comes from an adult who was a healthcare worker with PCR-confirmed SARS-CoV-2 infection or an uninfected control (not recorded which). The rearrangement joined TRBV27 to TRBJ1-2, with the D gene not confidently named. The nucleotide sequence is given as TGTGCCAGCAGTTTTGCGGGAGATAACTATGGCTACACCTTC. Its product reads: CASSFAGDNYGYTF.